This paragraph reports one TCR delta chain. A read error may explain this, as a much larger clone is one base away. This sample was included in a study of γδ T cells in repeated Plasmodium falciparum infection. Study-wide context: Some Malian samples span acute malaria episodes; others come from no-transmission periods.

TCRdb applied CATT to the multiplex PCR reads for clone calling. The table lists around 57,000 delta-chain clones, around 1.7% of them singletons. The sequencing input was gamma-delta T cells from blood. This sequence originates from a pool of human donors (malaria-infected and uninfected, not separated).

CDR3 amino acids: CALGERFNWGIPENTDKLIF. CDR3 nucleotide sequence: TGTGCTCTTGGGGAAAGATTTAACTGGGGGATACCGGAGAACACCGATAAACTCATCTTT. This chain joins TRDV1 and TRDJ1; 12 bases align to TRDD3. TCRdb leaves out the J gene; it was filled in here by matching the DNA to germline. The J segment lost 0 bases and the V segment lost 2 bases, leaving 13 bases of the junction unmatched. The CDR3 contains 20 residues. Germline V lookup: CDR1 TSWWSYY, CDR2 QGS.